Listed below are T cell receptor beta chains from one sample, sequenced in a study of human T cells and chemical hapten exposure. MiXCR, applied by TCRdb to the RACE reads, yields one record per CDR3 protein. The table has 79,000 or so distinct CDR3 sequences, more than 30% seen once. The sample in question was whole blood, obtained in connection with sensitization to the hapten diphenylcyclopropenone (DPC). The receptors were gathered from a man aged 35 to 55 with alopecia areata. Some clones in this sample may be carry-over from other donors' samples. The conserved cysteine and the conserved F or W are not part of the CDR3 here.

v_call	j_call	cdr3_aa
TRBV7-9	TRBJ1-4	ASSSLGGSEKLF
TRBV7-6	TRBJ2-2	ASSWTSGSTGELF
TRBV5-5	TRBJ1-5	ASSLAGFGQPQH
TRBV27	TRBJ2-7	ASSLGTGPSYEQY
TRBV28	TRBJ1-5	ASSAPRDRNQPQH
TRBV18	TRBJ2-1	ASSPPSSDEQF
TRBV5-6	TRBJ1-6	ASSRDRANSPLH
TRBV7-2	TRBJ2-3	ASSFSRGGSFSDTQY
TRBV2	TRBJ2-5	ASSEKGDQETQY
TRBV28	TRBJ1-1	ASNHLRRDRDTEAF
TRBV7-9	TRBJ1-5	ASSSLGGGSNQPQH
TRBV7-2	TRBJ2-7	ASSPPLGYEQY
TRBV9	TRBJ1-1	ASSSGQGATEAF
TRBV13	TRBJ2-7	ASSLGQGEDYEQY
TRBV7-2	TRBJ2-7	ASSPLSWDGEQY